This section outlines one T cell receptor beta chain sequence together with its context. The CDR3 length is 14 residues. Germline CDR1 reads SGHDT; CDR2 reads YYEEEE. The V and J ends lost 4 bases and 4 bases, in that order; junction bases with no gene match: 7. This record comes from a study of blood T cell repertoires in COVID-19. Study-wide background: From the United States, Italy and Spain came samples of acute and convalescent COVID-19.

Produced via immunoSEQ multiplex PCR; TCRdb's table is partial and in-frame only. The sample has a few hundred thousand clones, more than 85% seen once. The material sequenced was PBMCs or T cells enriched from blood (not recorded which). The receptor's source is a woman in her 30s who had recovered from COVID-19. The rearrangement joins TRBV5-6 to TRBJ1-1, with 7 nucleotides matching TRBD1. Here the CDR3 DNA reads TGTGCCAGCAGCGGCGACAGGGCGGTCACTGAAGCTTTCTTT. This encodes CASSGDRAVTEAFF. Supplemented by reference TRBV5-6 and TRBJ1-1, the full variable domain reads DAGVTQSPTHLIKTRGQQVTLRCSPKSGHDTVSWYQQALGQGPQFIFQYYEEEERQRGNFPDRFSGHQFPNYSSELNVNALLLGDSALYLCASSGDRAVTEAFFGQGTRLTVV.